This TCR beta chain was recorded in a study of blood T cell repertoires in COVID-19. Study-level information: Sample material is recorded as cDNA or gDNA derived from T cells, B-cell-depleted T cells, or PBMCs.

Source study methods: Estimation of nucleated cell counts relied on the amplification of reference gene primers. This table comes from immunoSEQ multiplex PCR, and its TCRdb copy is limited to in-frame clones, with some not included. Clone size and V and J calls were adopted from that table, with D and trimming inferred from the DNA. The sample has 25,000 or so clones; 85% to 90% are singletons. This clone has only a few counts. Germline-derived CDR1 and CDR2 are SQVTM and ANQGSEA. V lost 3 bases to trimming and J lost 0 bases, with 10 bases between them. The CDR3 is 14 residues long. The TCR comes from a human donor in a cohort sampled during active COVID-19. Sequences were obtained from peripheral blood. The chain recombines TRBV29-1 with TRBJ2-3; the D gene is possibly TRBD1 (6 bases). The CDR3 sequence: CSVDGTSSTDTQYF. CDR3 coding DNA: TGCAGCGTTGACGGGACATCTAGCACAGATACGCAGTATTTT.